These 25 T cell receptor beta chains share one sample of origin, sequenced in a study of shared T cell receptors in the human thymus. Using immunoSEQ multiplex PCR, the repertoire was profiled, and TCRdb retains in-frame clones only, with some absent. The table includes about 660,000 clones, 88% detected once. The same sample was also studied in work on human thymus T cells.

The sequencing input was thymocytes. All receptors derive from a boy younger than two with a congenital heart defect.

This rearrangement joins TRBV7-9 to TRBJ2-1; 10 bases fit TRBD2. CDR3 size: 17 residues. V shed 5 bases and J 4 bases; nucleotides not matched to a gene: 11. Germline CDR1 is SEHNR and CDR2 is FQNEAQ (reference sequence). As DNA, the CDR3 is TGTGCCAGCAGCCAAGCTACCGGGACTAGCGTGTACAATGAGCAGTTCTTC. This gives the protein CASSQATGTSVYNEQFF.

This clone was counted only a few times. The CDR3 DNA follows: TGTGCCAGTACCGGACGGGACAGAAACTATGGCTACACCTTC. The encoded protein is CASTGRDRNYGYTF. The chain has TRBV19 and TRBJ1-2, with 7 nucleotides matching TRBD1. The CDR3 contains 14 residues. The germline gives CDR1 LNHDA, CDR2 SQIVND (reference sequence). Germline trimming cut 7 bases from V and 2 bases from J; bases unmatched to any gene: 7.

CDR3 in amino acids: CASSQGSKNIQYF. The CDR3 DNA follows: TGCGCCAGCAGCCAGGGGAGCAAAAACATTCAGTACTTC. This chain connects TRBV4-1 to TRBJ2-4, with a weak D call TRBD2 (5 bases). The CDR3 is 13 amino acids. Trimming took 3 bases from V and 3 from J, leaving 6 bases between them. Germline assignment: CDR1 MGHRA and CDR2 YSYEKL.

The chain joins TRBV5-4 to TRBJ2-7, with TRBD2 matching 9 bases. The CDR3 runs 19 residues. Germline V gene lookup returns CDR1 SGHNT and CDR2 YYREEE (reference sequence). J gave up 0 bases and V 0 bases, and 13 bases lay outside the gene matches. The CDR3 bases are TGTGCCAGCAGCTTGGCCTTTAGCGGGAGTCCCAATAGCTCCTACGAGCAGTACTTC. Translation: CASSLAFSGSPNSSYEQYF.

The chain combines TRBV6-4 with TRBJ2-1, with D unclear. The V and J ends lost 0 bases and 6 bases respectively, with 9 bases between them. CDR1 and CDR2 from the germline V gene are MRHNA and SNTAGT. The CDR3 is made up of 14 amino acids. Here the CDR3 reads CASSDSGLRNEQFF. The CDR3, as DNA: TGTGCCAGCAGTGACTCCGGGTTACGCAATGAGCAGTTCTTC.

The rearrangement joins TRBV5-6 to TRBJ2-7; TRBD2 might be the D (6 bases). The CDR3 is made up of 16 amino acids. Trimming pared 2 bases from V and 3 bases from J, leaving 18 bases between. In germline, CDR1 is SGHDT, CDR2 YYEEEE. CDR3 in DNA: TGTGCCAGCAGCTTCCACGCCCACGGGAGCCACTACGAGCAGTACTTC. It yields the protein CASSFHAHGSHYEQYF.

This clone has only a few counts. The junction does not match germline at one end; this may be a read error. The V and J genes are TRBV2 and TRBJ1-4, with 9 bases identical to TRBD1. Looked up from germline, CDR1 is SNHLY and CDR2 is FYNNEI. This CDR3 is built from 14 residues. Here the CDR3 reads CASREGTGMEKLFF. The CDR3, as DNA: TGTGCCAGCAGAGAAGGGACAGGGATGGAAAAACTGTTTTTT.

In its sample, this clone was seen once. The J gene is TRBJ2-4, the V gene TRBV28; the match to TRBD2 covers 7 bases. From germline, CDR1 is MDHEN and CDR2 SYDVKM. V was clipped by 0 bases and J by 3 bases; unmatched bases: 14. The CDR3 sequence is 19 residues long. CDR3 nucleotides: TGTGCCAGCAGTTTATGTGTTGCTGGGGGAGGGCCTGGCAAAAACATTCAGTACTTC. It yields the protein CASSLCVAGGGPGKNIQYF.

V usage is TRBV5-1 and J usage is TRBJ2-6, with TRBD1 as a possible D gene (6 bases). Trimming took 3 bases from V and 0 from J, leaving 13 bases between them. CDR3 length: 17 amino acids. CDR1 is SGHRS and CDR2 is YFSETQ in the germline V gene. The CDR3 region has the DNA TGCGCCAGCAGCTCGCATACAGGGAGCTCTGGGGCCAACGTCCTGACTTTC. Translated: CASSSHTGSSGANVLTF. Drawing the rest from reference TRBV5-1 and TRBJ2-6, the complete variable domain is KAGVTQTPRYLIKTRGQQVTLSCSPISGHRSVSWYQQTPGQGLQFLFEYFSETQRNKGNFPGRFSGRQFSNSRSEMNVSTLELGDSALYLCASSSHTGSSGANVLTFGAGSRLTVL.

The genes are TRBV28 and TRBJ2-7; TRBD1 matches at 9 bases. CDR3 length equals 14 residues. Trimming cost V 6 bases and J 2 bases; bases outside gene matches: 5. CDR1 is MDHEN and CDR2 is SYDVKM in the germline V gene. This CDR3 reads CASRRTGVAYEQYF. CDR3 sequence (DNA): TGTGCCAGCAGGCGGACAGGGGTGGCCTACGAGCAGTACTTC.

The CDR3 coding sequence is TGTGCCAGCTCACCACGGGCACCAGGGGATGAGCAGTTCTTC. This encodes CASSPRAPGDEQFF. The chain carries TRBV18 and TRBJ2-1, with a tentative D call TRBD1 (6 bases). V lost 1 base, J lost 8 bases, and 12 bases lay in between. CDR1 is KGHSH and CDR2 is LQKENI in the germline V gene. The CDR3 is 14 amino acids.

The V gene is TRBV28, the J gene TRBJ2-1, with D perhaps TRBD2 (6 bases). V lost 5 bases, J lost 0 bases, and 14 bases lay in between. CDR1 and CDR2 from the germline V gene are MDHEN and SYDVKM. This CDR3 spans 16 amino acids. CDR3 nucleotides: TGTGCCAGCAGTCCACCAGCGGGTAGCTCCTACAATGAGCAGTTCTTC. Protein: CASSPPAGSSYNEQFF.

The gene calls are TRBV15 and TRBJ2-7; TRBD1 matches at 8 bases. V trimming: 3 bases; J trimming: 5 bases; junction bases outside the gene matches: 12. This CDR3 contains 16 residues. Germline V lookup: CDR1 LNHNV, CDR2 YYDKDF (reference sequence). CDR3 bases: TGTGCCACCAGCAGGGGGACTCTGACAGGGGTCAACGAGCAGTACTTC. Residues: CATSRGTLTGVNEQYF.

The J gene is TRBJ2-4, the V gene TRBV7-8; 8 bases fit TRBD1. The CDR3 sequence is 16 residues long. Per the germline V gene, CDR1 is SGHVS and CDR2 is FQNEAQ. V was pared by 4 bases and J by 2 bases, with 7 bases of the junction left unmatched. The CDR3 DNA follows: TGTGCCAGCAGCTCCGGACAGGGTTGGTCCAAAAACATTCAGTACTTC. It codes for CASSSGQGWSKNIQYF.

This clone was observed a single time. The genes are TRBV6-6 and TRBJ1-2; 10 bases agree with TRBD1. Germline CDR1 is MNHNY and CDR2 is SVGAGI (reference sequence). CDR3 length: 13 residues. Losses at the gene ends were 5 bases for V and 8 bases for J; bases not matched to a gene: 5. This CDR3 reads CASSRDRGGGYTF. Written as DNA, the CDR3 is TGTGCCAGCAGTAGGGACAGGGGAGGAGGCTACACCTTC.

A few counts support this clone. The J gene is TRBJ1-3, the V gene TRBV10-3; no clear D. This CDR3 is built from 16 residues. V was clipped by 3 bases and J by 0 bases, with 12 bases between them. Germline-derived CDR1 and CDR2 are ENHRY and SYGVKD. The chain's CDR3 is CAISDRTPFSGNTIYF. The CDR3 DNA reads as TGTGCCATCAGTGACCGAACACCCTTCTCTGGAAACACCATATATTTT.

The chain links TRBV25-1 to TRBJ2-7; 7 bases fit TRBD1. The germline V gene has CDR1 MGHDK and CDR2 SYGVNS. This CDR3 is built from 15 residues. V trimming: 6 bases; J trimming: 0 bases; junction bases outside the gene matches: 8. The CDR3 DNA sequence: TGTGCCAGCAGGGAGACAGGGTCCAGCTCCTACGAGCAGTACTTC. This gives the protein CASRETGSSSYEQYF.

The chain combines TRBV2 with TRBJ2-7; possible D gene TRBD1, 6 bases. CDR1 is SNHLY, CDR2 FYNNEI, per germline. Trimming removed 4 bases at V and 5 bases at J, with 15 bases between. CDR3 length equals 14 residues. This CDR3 is CASSGTVPEHEQYF. The CDR3 bases are TGTGCCAGCAGTGGGACAGTACCCGAGCACGAGCAGTACTTC.

V is TRBV7-2 and J is TRBJ2-1; 9 bases map to TRBD2. Per germline, CDR1 SGHTA and CDR2 FQGNSA. Trimming removed 3 bases from V and 9 bases from J; junction bases left unmatched: 6. The CDR3 loop spans 14 amino acids. CDR3 DNA sequence: TGTGCCAGCAGCTTCGGCGGGAGGGCGGGTGAGCAGTTCTTC. Its translation is CASSFGGRAGEQFF.

The V call is TRBV15, the J call TRBJ1-2; D call uncertain. The CDR3 sequence is 15 residues long. V was clipped by 5 bases and J by 8 bases, with 21 bases between them. Germline loops: CDR1 LNHNV, CDR2 YYDKDF (reference sequence). The CDR3, as DNA: TGTGCCACCAGCCGCCCCCAAGACGGTACCGGGGGCTACACCTTC. Its translation is CATSRPQDGTGGYTF.

CDR3 sequence (DNA): TGTGCCAGCAGTGACAAGACTAGCGGGGGGGTAGATACGCAGTATTTT. Translating it yields CASSDKTSGGVDTQYF. The chain has TRBV25-1 and TRBJ2-3, with 14 positions matching TRBD2. Trimming cost V 3 bases and J 5 bases; bases outside gene matches: 4. The germline V gene encodes CDR1 MGHDK and CDR2 SYGVNS. CDR3 length equals 16 residues.

The chain employs TRBV11-3 and TRBJ2-5; 14 bases are a match to TRBD2. This CDR3 region has 19 residues. The germline V gene has CDR1 SGHNT and CDR2 YENEEA. The ends lost 3 bases at V and 4 bases at J; junction bases unmatched: 13. CDR3 residues: CASSFAGRRLAGGGETQYF. CDR3 coding DNA: TGTGCCAGCAGCTTCGCCGGCAGGCGACTAGCGGGAGGGGGAGAGACCCAGTACTTC.

The chain couples TRBV7-2 to TRBJ2-5; the match to TRBD2 covers 10 bases. The V gene end was trimmed by 5 bases and the J gene end by 4 bases; junction bases not matched to a gene: 13. The CDR3 is 17 amino acids. Per germline, CDR1 SGHTA and CDR2 FQGNSA. The DNA of the CDR3 is TGTGCCAGCAGCCGCCATGGAGCGGGAGGGCCGGTAGAGACCCAGTACTTC. It specifies CASSRHGAGGPVETQYF.

The chain couples TRBV5-4 to TRBJ2-1; 12 bases fit TRBD2. The germline V gene encodes CDR1 SGHNT and CDR2 YYREEE (reference sequence). The V and J ends lost 0 bases and 2 bases, in that order; junction bases with no gene match: 12. This CDR3 is built from 20 residues. The CDR3 DNA sequence: TGTGCCAGCAGCTTGGCCGCGGGGCTAGCGGGAGGGAGAACCTACAATGAGCAGTTCTTC. Amino acids: CASSLAAGLAGGRTYNEQFF.

The rearrangement joins TRBV6-1 to TRBJ2-7; TRBD1 agrees at 7 bases. Germline V gene data show CDR1 as MNHNS and CDR2 as SASEGT. The junction had 13 bases not matched to a gene; V was cut back by 4 bases and J by 7 bases. This CDR3 is 15 amino acids long. The CDR3 DNA reads TGTGCCAGCAGTGGGTTGACAGGGAAACCGAGTGAGCAGTACTTC. This codes for CASSGLTGKPSEQYF.